This T cell receptor beta chain was documented in a study of T cell repertoires in cytomegalovirus infection. Turning to the study itself: Recently identified HLA-C-restricted and well-studied HLA-B-restricted CMV epitopes were used. Public signatures in TCR beta pointed to CMV infection and matching HLA type. General study points: People with CMV and the relevant HLA were identified by cumulative public TCR beta family frequency. HLA-C-restricted CMV-specific TCR beta clonotypes prevailed in the ex vivo response.

As for this clonotype: Its target is unknown.

TCRdb fed the reads into MiXCR, producing one record per CDR3 protein. Altogether a few hundred thousand distinct CDR3 sequences are present, under 45% being singletons, with the ten largest covering around 46%. Sample: cultured PBMCs, taken from culture after CMV antigen stimulation. This TCR derives from a human donor in good health (CMV status not recorded). Some clones in this sample may be carry-over from other donors' samples.

The CDR3 DNA reads as TGTGCCAGCAGCCTTCTACAGAGCTCCTATAATTCACCCCTCCACTTT. Protein sequence: CASSLLQSSYNSPLHF. The rearrangement links TRBV7-9 to TRBJ1-6; no clear D gene. V shed 5 bases and J shed 0 bases, with 11 bases lying between them. CDR3 length: 16 amino acids. Looked up from germline, CDR1 is SEHNR and CDR2 is FQNEAQ (reference sequence).